The rows below give T cell receptor beta chains drawn from one sample of a study of shared clonotypes between healthy human individuals. The table came from immunoSEQ multiplex PCR; TCRdb's copy has only in-frame clones and leaves some out. The sample carries about 1.1 million clones, about 84% recorded once. The sequenced sample consisted of memory CD4+ T cells from PBMCs. The receptors stem from a man aged 18 to 35 in good health. Some clones in this sample may be carry-over from other donors' samples. Both conserved end residues are part of each CDR3. Fields, in order: J gene, V gene, CDR3 length, clone size, CDR3 protein. Size tells how often a clone was seen (once, few, many) or the class of an expanded clone, and some rows leave it out.

>TRBJ2-7|TRBV4-1|17|many
CASSRGPTSGKGYEQYF
>TRBJ1-1|TRBV19|15|NA
CASINRAEPITEAFF
>TRBJ2-7|TRBV5-1|15|NA
CASSLEGQGAHEQYF
>TRBJ1-3|TRBV7-9|14|NA
CASSFGRTGNTIYF
>TRBJ2-6|TRBV27|15|NA
CASTQSRAGANVLTF
>TRBJ1-2|TRBV6-5|15|NA
CASSRGQAANYGYTF
>TRBJ2-3|TRBV7-8|15|NA
CASSLARGSTDTQYF
>TRBJ1-2|TRBV2|12|NA
CASRQGVGGYTF
>TRBJ2-7|TRBV5-5|14|NA
CASSLVGGSYEQYF
>TRBJ1-5|TRBV6-6|14|NA
CASRYNPEGQPQHF
>TRBJ2-5|TRBV10-3|15|NA
CAISEGRGSQETQYF
>TRBJ1-1|TRBV6-4|17|NA
CASIFRESGGMNTEAFF
>TRBJ1-2|TRBV28|11|NA
CASYRGDGYTF
>TRBJ1-1|TRBV6-5|15|NA
CASSYRGQTNTEAFF
>TRBJ2-1|TRBV28|16|NA
CASSSPQGGGRHEQFF
>TRBJ1-1|TRBV7-9|14|NA
CASSLAGRPTEAFF
>TRBJ1-1|TRBV29-1|18|NA
CSVVVTGERTGANTEAFF
>TRBJ1-5|TRBV28|17|NA
CASSVIQGARSNQPQHF
>TRBJ2-1|TRBV18|16|few
CASSPLSGRLPNEQFF
>TRBJ2-7|TRBV7-3|16|few
CASSLGTSGSRTEQYF
>TRBJ2-1|TRBV19|15|once
CASSWRRGPGNEQFF
>TRBJ1-3|TRBV7-7|15|NA
CASSPGRVSGNTIYF
>TRBJ2-5|TRBV25-1|16|NA
CASREGTSGYQETQYF
>TRBJ2-5|TRBV5-1|13|NA
CASSLSRRQTQYF
>TRBJ2-1|TRBV2|15|NA
CASSGRDRVSNEQFF
>TRBJ1-5|TRBV7-2|14|NA
CASRSYKRIQPQHF
>TRBJ2-5|TRBV18|17|NA
CASSPPGGRAEVETQYF
>TRBJ1-1|TRBV2|18|NA
CASSAFGIRSRKNTEAFF
>TRBJ2-7|TRBV30|14|once
CAWSVRTGAGEQYF